This TCR beta chain was sequenced in a study of response to subunit inactivated influenza vaccine. Findings and limits, study-wide: Few new T cells, the authors suggested, are recruited by each seasonal influenza vaccination.

This clonotype was counted between two and nine times. What it recognizes is unknown. This CDR3 spans 14 amino acids. Trimming at V came to 5 bases and at J to 4 bases, leaving 5 bases not matched to a gene. Germline assignment: CDR1 MNHNS and CDR2 SASEGT. Using its own MiXCR run on the RT-PCR reads, TCRdb lists one record per CDR3 protein. The sample records over 400,000 distinct CDR3 sequences, under 15% being singletons. The genes are TRBV6-1 and TRBJ2-3; 8 nucleotides line up with TRBD1. Sequences were derived from PBMCs from blood, sampled roughly 48 days after vaccination. This clonotype originated in a man aged 45-60 years who received an inactivated influenza vaccine. In DNA form, the CDR3 reads TGTGCCAGCAGTACCGGACAGGGAGCAGATACGCAGTATTTT. Translating it yields CASSTGQGADTQYF.